This T cell receptor beta chain was recorded in a study of blood T cells in healthy people across ages. Next came a second PCR, run for about 6 to 11 cycles, which used a sample-barcoded 5' primer along with a J-beta primer mix. In TCRdb, the 5' RACE reads were re-called with MiXCR into one record per CDR3 protein. This table has 550,000 to 650,000 distinct CDR3 sequences, 25% to 35% appearing once. The CDR3 is 11 amino acids. The ends were cut back, 9 bases at V and 1 base at J, with 5 bases in the middle. The germline V gene encodes CDR1 MNHEY and CDR2 SMNVEV (reference sequence). This clonotype has a handful of counts. The sample was also reused in another study, on T cells of mothers and their children.

This TCR came from a boy aged 2 to 10 in good health. The sequencing sample was made of blood. The chain has TRBV27 and TRBJ2-3, with D uncertain. CDR3 region: CASHGTDTQYF. The CDR3, as DNA: TGTGCCAGTCATGGCACAGATACGCAGTATTTT.